This T cell receptor (beta chain) originates from a study of shared T cell receptors in the human thymus. V was pared by 6 bases and J by 4 bases, with 18 bases between. The CDR3 is made up of 16 amino acids. Germline assignment: CDR1 MGHDK and CDR2 SYGVNS. Here immunoSEQ multiplex PCR was the method, and the copy in TCRdb shows in-frame clones only, minus some. The sample consists of hundreds of thousands of clones, about 87% of them appearing once. These records were also assigned to another study, of human thymus T cells.

The sequence derives from a boy under two years old with a congenital heart defect. Sequenced input: thymocytes. The chain couples TRBV25-1 to TRBJ2-2, with a tentative D call TRBD2 (7 bases). CDR3 protein: CASRGGAGDGTGELFF. Here the CDR3 DNA reads TGTGCCAGCAGGGGGGGCGCGGGAGATGGCACCGGGGAGCTGTTTTTT.